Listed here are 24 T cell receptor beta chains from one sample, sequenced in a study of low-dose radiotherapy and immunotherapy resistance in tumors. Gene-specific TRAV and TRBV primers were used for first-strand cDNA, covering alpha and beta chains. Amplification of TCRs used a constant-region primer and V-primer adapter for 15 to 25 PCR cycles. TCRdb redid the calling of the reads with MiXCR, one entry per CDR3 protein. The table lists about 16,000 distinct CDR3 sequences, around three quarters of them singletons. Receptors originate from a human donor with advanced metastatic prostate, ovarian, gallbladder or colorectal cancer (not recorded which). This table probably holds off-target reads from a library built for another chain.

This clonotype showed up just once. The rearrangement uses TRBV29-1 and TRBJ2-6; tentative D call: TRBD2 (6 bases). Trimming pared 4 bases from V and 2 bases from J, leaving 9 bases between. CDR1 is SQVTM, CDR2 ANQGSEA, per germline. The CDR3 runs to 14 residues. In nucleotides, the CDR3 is TGCAGCGTTGGACCGGGGGCTGGGGCCAACGTCCTGACTTTC. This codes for CSVGPGAGANVLTF.

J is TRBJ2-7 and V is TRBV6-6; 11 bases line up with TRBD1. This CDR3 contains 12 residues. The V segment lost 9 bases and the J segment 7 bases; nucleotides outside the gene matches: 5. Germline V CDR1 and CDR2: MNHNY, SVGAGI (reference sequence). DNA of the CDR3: TGTGCCAGTGGACAGGGGGCGTCTGAGCAGTACTTC. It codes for CASGQGASEQYF.

For the CDR3, the DNA is TGTGCCAGCAGCGCCGATGGGGGGACCATCACAGATACGCAGTATTTT. Translation gives CASSADGGTITDTQYF. The chain uses TRBV5-6 and TRBJ2-3, with D possibly being TRBD2 (6 bases). V was cut by 4 bases and J by 2 bases, with 17 bases left in between. Germline assignment: CDR1 SGHDT and CDR2 YYEEEE. The CDR3 contains 16 residues.

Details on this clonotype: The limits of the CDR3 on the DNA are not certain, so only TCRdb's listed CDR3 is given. The CDR3 loop reads CASMVGAGTEAFF. The chain employs TRBV21-1 and TRBJ1-1; TRBD1, the table's D call, lacks a check against the DNA. TRBV21-1 is a pseudogene segment. The CDR3 comprises 13 residues, both ends counted.

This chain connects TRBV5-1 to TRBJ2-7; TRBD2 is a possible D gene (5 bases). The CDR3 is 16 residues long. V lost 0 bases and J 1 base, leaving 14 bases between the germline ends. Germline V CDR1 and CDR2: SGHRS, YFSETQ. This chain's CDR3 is CASSLVASGDSYEQYF. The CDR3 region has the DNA TGCGCCAGCAGCTTGGTGGCGTCCGGGGATTCCTACGAGCAGTACTTC.

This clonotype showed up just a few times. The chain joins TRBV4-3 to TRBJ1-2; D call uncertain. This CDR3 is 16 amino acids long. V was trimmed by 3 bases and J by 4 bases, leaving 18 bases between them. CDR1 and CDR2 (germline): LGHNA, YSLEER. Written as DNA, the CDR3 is TGCGCCAGCAGCCAGTCAGGATCTTCTTGGGGCTATGGCTACACCTTC. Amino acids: CASSQSGSSWGYGYTF.

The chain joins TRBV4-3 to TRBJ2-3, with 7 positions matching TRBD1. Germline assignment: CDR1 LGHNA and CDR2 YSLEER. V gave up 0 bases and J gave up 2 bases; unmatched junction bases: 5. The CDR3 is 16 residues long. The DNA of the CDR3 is TGCGCCAGCAGCCAAGACCCGGGACAGCTCACAGATACGCAGTATTTT. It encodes CASSQDPGQLTDTQYF.

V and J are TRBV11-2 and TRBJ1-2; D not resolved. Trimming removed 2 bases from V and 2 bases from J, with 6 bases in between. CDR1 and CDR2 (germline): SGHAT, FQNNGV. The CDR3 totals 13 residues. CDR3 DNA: TGTGCCAGCAGCTTAAGTCAGAACTATGGCTACACCTTC. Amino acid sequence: CASSLSQNYGYTF.

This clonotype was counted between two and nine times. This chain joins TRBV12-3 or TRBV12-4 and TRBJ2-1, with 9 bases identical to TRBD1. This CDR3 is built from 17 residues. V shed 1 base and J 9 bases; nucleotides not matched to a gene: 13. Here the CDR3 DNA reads TGTGCCAGCAGTTTAGGGGGACAGGGCTCCCAACGCGGTGAGCAGTTCTTC. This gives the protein CASSLGGQGSQRGEQFF.

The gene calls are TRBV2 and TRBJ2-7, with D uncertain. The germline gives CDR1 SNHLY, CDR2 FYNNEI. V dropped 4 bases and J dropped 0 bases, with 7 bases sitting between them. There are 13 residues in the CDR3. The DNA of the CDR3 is TGTGCCAGCAGTGTGGTACACTCCTACGAGCAGTACTTC. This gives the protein CASSVVHSYEQYF. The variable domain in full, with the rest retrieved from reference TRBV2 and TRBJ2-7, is EPEVTQTPSHQVTQMGQEVILRCVPISNHLYFYWYRQILGQKVEFLVSFYNNEISEKSEIFDDQFSVERPDGSNFTLKIRSTKLEDSAMYFCASSVVHSYEQYFGPGTRLTVT.

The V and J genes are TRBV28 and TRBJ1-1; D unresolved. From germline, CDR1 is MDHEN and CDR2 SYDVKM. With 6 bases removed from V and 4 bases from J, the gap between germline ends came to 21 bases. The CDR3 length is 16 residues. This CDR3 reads CASRKWGIGNPTEAFF. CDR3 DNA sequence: TGTGCCAGCAGGAAATGGGGTATAGGGAATCCCACTGAAGCTTTCTTT.

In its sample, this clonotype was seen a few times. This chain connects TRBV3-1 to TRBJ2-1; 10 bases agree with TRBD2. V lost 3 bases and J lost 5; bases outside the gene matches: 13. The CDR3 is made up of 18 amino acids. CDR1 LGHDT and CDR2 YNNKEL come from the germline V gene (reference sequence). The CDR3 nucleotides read TGTGCCAGCAGCCACACTAGGTCCCGGACTAGCGGAAACAATGAGCAGTTCTTC. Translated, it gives CASSHTRSRTSGNNEQFF.

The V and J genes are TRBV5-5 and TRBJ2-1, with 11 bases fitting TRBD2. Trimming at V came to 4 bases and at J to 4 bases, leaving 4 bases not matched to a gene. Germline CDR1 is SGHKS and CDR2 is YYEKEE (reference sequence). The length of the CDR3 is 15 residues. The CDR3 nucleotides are TGTGCCAGCAGCGCTAGCGGGAGGACGTACAATGAGCAGTTCTTC. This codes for CASSASGRTYNEQFF.

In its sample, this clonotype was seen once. The CDR3 region is CASSLSSGDQPQHF. In nucleotides, the CDR3 is TGCGCCAGCAGCTTGAGCTCAGGGGACCAGCCCCAGCATTTT. The V gene is TRBV5-1, the J gene TRBJ1-5; D may be TRBD1 (6 bases). CDR3 length: 14 amino acids. The germline V and J ends were trimmed by 1 base and 7 bases, with 12 bases remaining between them. Germline V gives CDR1 SGHRS, CDR2 YFSETQ.

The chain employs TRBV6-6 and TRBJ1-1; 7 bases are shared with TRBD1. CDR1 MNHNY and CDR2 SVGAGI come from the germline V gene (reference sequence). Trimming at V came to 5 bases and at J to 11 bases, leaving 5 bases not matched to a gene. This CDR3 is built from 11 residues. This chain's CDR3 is CASSTDRNAFF. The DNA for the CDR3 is TGTGCCAGCAGTACGGACAGGAACGCTTTCTTT.

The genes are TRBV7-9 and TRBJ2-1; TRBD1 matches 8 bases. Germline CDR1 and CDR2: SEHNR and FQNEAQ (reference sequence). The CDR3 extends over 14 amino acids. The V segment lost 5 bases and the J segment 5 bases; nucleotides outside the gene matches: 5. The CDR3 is CASSLTQGDNEQFF. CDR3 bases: TGTGCCAGCAGCCTGACACAGGGGGACAATGAGCAGTTCTTC.

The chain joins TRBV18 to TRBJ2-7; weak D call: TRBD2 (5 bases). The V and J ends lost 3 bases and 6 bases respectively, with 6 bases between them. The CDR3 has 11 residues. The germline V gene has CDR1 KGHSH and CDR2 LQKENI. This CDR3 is CASSPAGEQYF. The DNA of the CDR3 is TGTGCCAGCTCACCGGCGGGCGAGCAGTACTTC.

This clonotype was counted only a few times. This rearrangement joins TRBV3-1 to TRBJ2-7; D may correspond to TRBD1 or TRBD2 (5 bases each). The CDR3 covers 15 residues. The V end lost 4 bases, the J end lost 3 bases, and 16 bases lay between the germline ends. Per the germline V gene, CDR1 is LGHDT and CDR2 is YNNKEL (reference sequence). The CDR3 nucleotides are TGTGCCAGCAGCCCTCAAGGTCAGAGGGGCTACGAGCAGTACTTC. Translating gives CASSPQGQRGYEQYF.

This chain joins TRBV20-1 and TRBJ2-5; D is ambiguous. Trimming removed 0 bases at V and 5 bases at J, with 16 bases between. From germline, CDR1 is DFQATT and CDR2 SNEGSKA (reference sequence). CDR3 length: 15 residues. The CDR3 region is CSARDRITAQETQYF. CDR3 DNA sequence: TGCAGTGCTAGAGATAGGATAACGGCTCAGGAGACCCAGTACTTC.

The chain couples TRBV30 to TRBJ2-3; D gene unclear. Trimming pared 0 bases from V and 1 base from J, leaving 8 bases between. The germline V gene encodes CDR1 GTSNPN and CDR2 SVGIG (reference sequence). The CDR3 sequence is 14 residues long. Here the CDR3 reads CAWSVVFGTDTQYF. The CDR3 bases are TGTGCCTGGAGTGTAGTCTTCGGCACAGATACGCAGTATTTT.

The CDR3 reads CASSGASGNYEQYF. Here the CDR3 DNA reads TGTGCCAGCAGTGGGGCTAGCGGGAACTACGAGCAGTACTTC. The chain uses TRBV6-5 and TRBJ2-7; 9 bases match TRBD2. The V gene end was trimmed by 5 bases and the J gene end by 3 bases; junction bases not matched to a gene: 5. This CDR3 is built from 14 residues. Germline lookup yields CDR1 MNHEY and CDR2 SVGAGI.

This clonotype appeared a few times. CDR3 bases: TGTGCCAGCAGTTTCAACAATGAGCAGTTCTTC. Residues: CASSFNNEQFF. This chain links TRBV28 with TRBJ2-1; D is unresolved. The ends were cut back, 3 bases at V and 5 bases at J, with 2 bases in the middle. Per the germline V gene, CDR1 is MDHEN and CDR2 is SYDVKM. This CDR3 has 11 amino acids.

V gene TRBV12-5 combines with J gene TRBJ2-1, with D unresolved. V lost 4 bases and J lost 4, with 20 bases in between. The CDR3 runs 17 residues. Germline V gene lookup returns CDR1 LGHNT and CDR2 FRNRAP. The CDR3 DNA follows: TGTGCTAGTGGTTCCTATCCTGGACGGCTAGTTTACAATGAGCAGTTCTTC. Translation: CASGSYPGRLVYNEQFF. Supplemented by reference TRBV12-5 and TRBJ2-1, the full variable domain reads DARVTQTPRHKVTEMGQEVTMRCQPILGHNTVFWYRQTMMQGLELLAYFRNRAPLDDSGMPKDRFSAEMPDATLATLKIQPSEPRDSAVYFCASGSYPGRLVYNEQFFGPGTRLTVL.

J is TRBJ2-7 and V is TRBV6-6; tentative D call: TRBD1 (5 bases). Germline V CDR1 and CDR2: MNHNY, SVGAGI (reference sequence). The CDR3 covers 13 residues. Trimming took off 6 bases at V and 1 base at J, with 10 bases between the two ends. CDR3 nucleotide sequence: TGTGCCAGCAGAAAGGACATTTCCTACGAGCAGTACTTC. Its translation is CASRKDISYEQYF.